Following are 15 T cell receptor beta chains from one sample sequenced in a study of identical twins. TCRdb fed the 5' RACE reads into MiXCR, producing one record per CDR3 protein. The sample lists roughly 710,000 distinct CDR3 sequences, roughly 6% occurring once. The sequenced sample consisted of naive T cells sorted from blood. Receptors were obtained from a man aged 18 to 29 in good health.

The chain recombines TRBV20-1 with TRBJ2-3, with 8 bases lining up with TRBD2. V gave up 0 bases and J gave up 2 bases; unmatched junction bases: 7. Germline V gene lookup returns CDR1 DFQATT and CDR2 SNEGSKA (reference sequence). The CDR3 runs 16 residues. CDR3 coding DNA: TGCAGTGCTAGAGATCGGCGGGAGGTATCCACAGATACGCAGTATTTT. This codes for CSARDRREVSTDTQYF.

Ten or more counts support this clonotype. The chain carries TRBV12-3 or TRBV12-4 and TRBJ1-1; D not certain. The CDR3 extends over 12 amino acids. V was shortened by 5 bases and J by 10 bases, with 14 bases between the two germline ends. CDR3 in DNA: TGTGCCAGCAGTCTGGACCCTGGGCTAGCTTTCTTT. Amino acids: CASSLDPGLAFF.

This clonotype was counted at least ten times. The chain has TRBV7-2 and TRBJ2-1; tentatively, D is TRBD1 (6 bases). Germline CDR1 and CDR2: SGHTA and FQGNSA. The CDR3 covers 16 residues. V lost 3 bases, J lost 4 bases, and 16 bases lay in between. The CDR3 bases are TGTGCCAGCAGCTTCCCCCGGGACATTGGTTACAATGAGCAGTTCTTC. Its protein product is CASSFPRDIGYNEQFF.

This clonotype was observed a handful of times. The gene calls are TRBV7-3 and TRBJ1-1; D perhaps matches TRBD1 (6 bases). CDR1 SGHTA and CDR2 FQGTGA come from the germline V gene. This CDR3 is built from 15 residues. V shed 3 bases and J shed 4 bases, with 15 bases lying between them. The CDR3 DNA reads as TGTGCCAGCAGCTTGTCAGGGGCGGTTGGCACTGAAGCTTTCTTT. It yields the protein CASSLSGAVGTEAFF.

This clonotype has a count of ten or more. J is TRBJ1-6 and V is TRBV12-3 or TRBV12-4; 11 nucleotides match TRBD1. The CDR3 totals 15 residues. V trimming: 2 bases; J trimming: 7 bases; junction bases outside the gene matches: 1. CDR3 in DNA: TGTGCCAGCAGTTTAAGGACAGGGGGCAATTCACCCCTCCACTTT. Translation gives CASSLRTGGNSPLHF.

The chain joins TRBV7-9 to TRBJ1-1; no definite D call. V lost 7 bases, J lost 0 bases, and 6 bases lay in between. From germline, CDR1 is SEHNR and CDR2 FQNEAQ (reference sequence). The CDR3 contains 12 residues. Here the CDR3 reads CASTYMNTEAFF. The CDR3 DNA reads TGTGCCAGCACCTACATGAACACTGAAGCTTTCTTT.

This clonotype was observed many times. This chain connects TRBV5-6 to TRBJ1-4; the D is unclear. Germline V CDR1 and CDR2: SGHDT, YYEEEE. V shed 0 bases and J shed 3 bases, with 12 bases lying between them. The CDR3 has 16 amino acids. The CDR3 loop reads CASSLDGRISNEKLFF. The CDR3 DNA is TGTGCCAGCAGCTTGGATGGACGGATATCTAATGAAAAACTGTTTTTT.

The rearrangement links TRBV6-5 to TRBJ2-7; 9 bases fit TRBD1. With V trimmed by 0 bases and J by 3 bases, 0 bases remained unmatched. In germline, CDR1 is MNHEY, CDR2 SVGAGI. CDR3 size: 14 residues. DNA of the CDR3: TGTGCCAGCAGTTACTCGGGACAGGGCTACGAGCAGTACTTC. Translated: CASSYSGQGYEQYF.

This clonotype was observed at least ten times. This chain links TRBV2 with TRBJ2-3; D not resolved. This CDR3 comprises 10 residues. Trimming took 8 bases from V and 6 from J, leaving 6 bases between them. Germline lookup yields CDR1 SNHLY and CDR2 FYNNEI. CDR3 DNA: TGTGCCAGCTTGGAGGATACGCAGTATTTT. Translated, it gives CASLEDTQYF.

The DNA of the CDR3 is TGTGCCAGCAGCTTAGTCCCCTCTAGCGGAAATGAGCAGTTCTTC. Amino acid sequence: CASSLVPSSGNEQFF. This chain connects TRBV7-2 to TRBJ2-1; TRBD2 matches at 7 bases. Losses at the gene ends were 1 base for V and 7 bases for J; bases not matched to a gene: 7. The CDR3 extends over 15 amino acids. The germline V gene encodes CDR1 SGHTA and CDR2 FQGNSA.

This clonotype was picked up a small number of times. The gene calls are TRBV5-1 and TRBJ2-7; D may match TRBD1 or TRBD2 (5 bases each). Germline V lookup: CDR1 SGHRS, CDR2 YFSETQ. The germline V and J ends were trimmed by 2 bases and 3 bases, with 15 bases remaining between them. The CDR3 length is 15 residues. CDR3 nucleotides: TGCGCCAGCAGCTTCGCCCCGGGACGAAACTACGAGCAGTACTTC. This sequence encodes CASSFAPGRNYEQYF. The variable domain in full, completed from reference TRBV5-1 and TRBJ2-7, reads KAGVTQTPRYLIKTRGQQVTLSCSPISGHRSVSWYQQTPGQGLQFLFEYFSETQRNKGNFPGRFSGRQFSNSRSEMNVSTLELGDSALYLCASSFAPGRNYEQYFGPGTRLTVT.

This clonotype showed up just a few times. The rearrangement uses TRBV27 and TRBJ1-2; 9 nucleotides match TRBD1. The ends lost 6 bases at V and 0 bases at J; junction bases unmatched: 8. The CDR3 length is 16 residues. CDR1 and CDR2 (germline): MNHEY, SMNVEV (reference sequence). The CDR3: CASSRDRVISNYGYTF. CDR3 DNA: TGTGCCAGCAGCCGGGACAGGGTTATTTCTAACTATGGCTACACCTTC.

This clonotype appeared many times. The chain combines TRBV12-3 or TRBV12-4 with TRBJ2-7, with D uncertain. This CDR3 spans 13 amino acids. V was trimmed by 5 bases and J by 6 bases, leaving 14 bases between them. CDR3 sequence: CASSPREVGEQYF. In DNA form, the CDR3 reads TGTGCCAGCAGTCCCCGAGAGGTTGGCGAGCAGTACTTC.

The chain has TRBV27 and TRBJ2-5, with 7 bases fitting TRBD2. Germline-derived CDR1 and CDR2 are MNHEY and SMNVEV (reference sequence). V trimming: 4 bases; J trimming: 4 bases; junction bases outside the gene matches: 9. The CDR3 loop spans 15 amino acids. DNA of the CDR3: TGTGCCAGCAGTTGGGGGGGGGGACCCGGAGAGACCCAGTACTTC. This encodes CASSWGGGPGETQYF.

The table lists this clonotype with many counts. V and J are TRBV20-1 and TRBJ1-5, with D perhaps matching TRBD1 (5 bases). V was trimmed by 6 bases and J by 2 bases, leaving 17 bases between them. The CDR3 loop spans 15 amino acids. The germline CDR1 and CDR2 sequences are DFQATT and SNEGSKA (reference sequence). The chain's CDR3 is CSAAERRGGNQPQHF. As DNA, the CDR3 is TGCAGTGCAGCCGAGCGGAGGGGTGGCAATCAGCCCCAGCATTTT.